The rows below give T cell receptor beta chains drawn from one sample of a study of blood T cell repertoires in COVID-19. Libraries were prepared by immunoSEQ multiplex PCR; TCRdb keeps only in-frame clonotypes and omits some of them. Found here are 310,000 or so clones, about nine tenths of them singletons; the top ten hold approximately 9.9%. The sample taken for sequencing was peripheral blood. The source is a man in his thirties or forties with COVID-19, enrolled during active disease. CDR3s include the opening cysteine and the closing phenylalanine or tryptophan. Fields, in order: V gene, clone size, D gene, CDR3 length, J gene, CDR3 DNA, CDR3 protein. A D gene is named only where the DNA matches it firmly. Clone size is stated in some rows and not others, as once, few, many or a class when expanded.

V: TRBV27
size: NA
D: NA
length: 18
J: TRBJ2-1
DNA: TGTGCCAGCAGTTTTACCGGCCGGCGAGGGTGGGGGGAAAATGAGCAGTTCTTC
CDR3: CASSFTGRRGWGENEQFF

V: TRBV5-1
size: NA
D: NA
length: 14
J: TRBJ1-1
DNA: TGCGCCAGCAGTCTTGCGACTCCGAACACTGAAGCTTTCTTT
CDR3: CASSLATPNTEAFF

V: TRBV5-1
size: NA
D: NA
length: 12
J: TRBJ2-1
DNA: TGCGCCAGCAGCCGAGACTTCAATGAGCAGTTCTTC
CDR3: CASSRDFNEQFF

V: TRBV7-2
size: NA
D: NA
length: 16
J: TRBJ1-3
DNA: TGTGCCAGCAGCTTAGGGAGTGGAGGTTACGGAAACACCATATATTTT
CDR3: CASSLGSGGYGNTIYF

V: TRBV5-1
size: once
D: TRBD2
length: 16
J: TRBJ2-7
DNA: TGCGCCAGCAGCCGGGGACTAGCGCGGACCCCCTACGAGCAGTACTTC
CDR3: CASSRGLARTPYEQYF

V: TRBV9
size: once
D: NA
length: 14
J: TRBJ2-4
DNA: TGTGCCAGCAGCCTCAGCGGAGCCAAAAACATTCAGTACTTC
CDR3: CASSLSGAKNIQYF

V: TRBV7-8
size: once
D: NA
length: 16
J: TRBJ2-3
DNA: TGTGCCAGCAGCTTACTGGAACTAGACCCCGCAGATACGCAGTATTTT
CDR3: CASSLLELDPADTQYF

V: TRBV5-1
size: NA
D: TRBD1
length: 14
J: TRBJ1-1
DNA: TGCGCCAGCGGATCGACAGGGTTGAACACTGAAGCTTTCTTT
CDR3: CASGSTGLNTEAFF

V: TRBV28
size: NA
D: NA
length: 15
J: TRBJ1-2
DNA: TGTGCCAGCAGGGAGGAGAAGGGGGGGGGCTATGGCTACACCTTC
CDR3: CASREEKGGGYGYTF

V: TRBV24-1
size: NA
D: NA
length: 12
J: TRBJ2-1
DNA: TGTGCCACCGGGGGGTCCTACAATGAGCAGTTCTTC
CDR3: CATGGSYNEQFF

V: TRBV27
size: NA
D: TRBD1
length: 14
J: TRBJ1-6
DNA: TGTGCCAGCAGTTCCAGACAGGGGGATTCACCCCTCCACTTT
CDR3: CASSSRQGDSPLHF

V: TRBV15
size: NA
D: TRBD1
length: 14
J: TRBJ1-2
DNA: TGTGCCACCGGGACAGGGATAACAAACTATGGCTACACCTTC
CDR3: CATGTGITNYGYTF

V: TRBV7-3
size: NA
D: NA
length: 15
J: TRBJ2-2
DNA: TGTGCCAGCACCCCTCAGGATGTTTACACCGGGGAGCTGTTTTTT
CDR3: CASTPQDVYTGELFF

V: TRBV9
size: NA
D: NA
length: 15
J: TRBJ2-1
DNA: TGTGCCAGCAGCCAAGGACAGACTTCCTACAATGAGCAGTTCTTC
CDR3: CASSQGQTSYNEQFF

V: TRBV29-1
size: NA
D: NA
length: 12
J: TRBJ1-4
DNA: TGCAGCGCCCGGGCGGGGCAGCAAAGGCTGTTTTTT
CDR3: CSARAGQQRLFF

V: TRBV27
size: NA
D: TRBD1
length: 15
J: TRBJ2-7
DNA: TGTGCCAGCAGTTTATTCTGGACAGGGGCCTACGAGCAGTACTTC
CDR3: CASSLFWTGAYEQYF

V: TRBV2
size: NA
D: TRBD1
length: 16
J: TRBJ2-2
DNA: TGTGCCAGCAGTCCACCTAGACAGGGGACGACCGGGGAGCTGTTTTTT
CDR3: CASSPPRQGTTGELFF

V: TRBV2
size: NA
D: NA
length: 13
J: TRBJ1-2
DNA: TGTGCCAGCAGTGATTTGGCAGGGGATGGCTACACCTTC
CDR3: CASSDLAGDGYTF

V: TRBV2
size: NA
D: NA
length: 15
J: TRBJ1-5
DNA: TGTGCCAGCACTGGCACAGGGTCCATGGATCAGCCCCAGCATTTT
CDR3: CASTGTGSMDQPQHF

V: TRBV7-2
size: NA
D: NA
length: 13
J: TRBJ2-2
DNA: TGTGCCAGCAGCCCCCTTCCCCCCGGGGAGCTGTTTTTT
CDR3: CASSPLPPGELFF

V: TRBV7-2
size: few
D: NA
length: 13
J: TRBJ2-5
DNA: TGTGCCAGCAGCATCAGGGGCGCAGAGACCCAGTACTTC
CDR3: CASSIRGAETQYF

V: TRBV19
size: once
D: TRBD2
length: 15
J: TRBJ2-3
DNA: TGTGCCAGTAGTGGAATACTAGCGGGGGAGGATACGCAGTATTTT
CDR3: CASSGILAGEDTQYF

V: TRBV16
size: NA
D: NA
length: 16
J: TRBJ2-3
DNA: TGTGCCAGCAGCCCTTACCGGGACATCCACACAGATACGCAGTATTTT
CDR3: CASSPYRDIHTDTQYF

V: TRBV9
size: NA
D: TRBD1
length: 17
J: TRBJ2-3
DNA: TGTGCCAGCAGCGCCGGGCCTCAGGGACAGGGCACAGATACGCAGTATTTT
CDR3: CASSAGPQGQGTDTQYF

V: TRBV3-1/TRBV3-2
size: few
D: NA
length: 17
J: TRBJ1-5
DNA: TGTGCCAGCAGCCAAGGAAGCACAGTTTATAGCAATCAGCCCCAGCATTTT
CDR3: CASSQGSTVYSNQPQHF

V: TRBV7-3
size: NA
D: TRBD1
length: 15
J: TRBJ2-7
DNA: TGTGCCAGCAGCTTAACAGGGACAGGCTCCTACGAGCAGTACTTC
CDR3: CASSLTGTGSYEQYF

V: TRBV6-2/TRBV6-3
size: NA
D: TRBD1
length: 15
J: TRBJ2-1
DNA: TGTGCCAGCAGTAGACTTGGACAGGGGACCGATGAGCAGTTCTTC
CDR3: CASSRLGQGTDEQFF

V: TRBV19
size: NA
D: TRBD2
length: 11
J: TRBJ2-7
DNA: TGTGCCAGTAGCTGGGGGGGCGAGCAGTACTTC
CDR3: CASSWGGEQYF